The subject of this entry is one T cell receptor (beta chain). Its target is unknown. One end of the junction does not line up with germline, which may come from a read error. At the DNA level, this CDR3 is encoded by other sequences in the same sample as well. Libraries were prepared by immunoSEQ multiplex PCR; TCRdb keeps only in-frame clonotypes and omits some of them. Altogether some 120,000 clones are present, roughly 80% being singletons, with the ten largest covering approximately 4.7%. The data stem from a study of PD-1 blockade in mismatch repair-deficient tumors. Across the study: Enrolled about 2012-2016, patients had progressing, pretreated mismatch repair-deficient cancers of 12 to 13 types.

Findings and limits, study-wide: Tumor-resident clones, often undetectable pretreatment in blood, expanded then contracted after pembrolizumab.

Every patient had mismatch repair deficiency by PCR or immunohistochemistry. TCRs were sequenced from a few patients responding to pembrolizumab. This receptor was obtained from an adult with mismatch repair-deficient cancer. Source: peripheral blood, taken 60 weeks after starting pembrolizumab.

The CDR3 coding sequence is TGTGCCAGCAGCTTAGAAGGGAGGGGGTACAATGAGCAATTCTTC. It yields the protein CASSLEGRGYNEQFF. This sequence joins TRBV11-2 and TRBJ2-1; possibly TRBD2 for D (7 bases). This CDR3 has 15 residues. Germline loops: CDR1 SGHAT, CDR2 FQNNGV.